This T cell receptor beta chain was captured in a study of blood T cell repertoires in COVID-19. Sequenced by immunoSEQ multiplex PCR; TCRdb stores in-frame clones only, minus some. This sample has 350,000 or so clones, with roughly 90% found just once. The sequencing sample was made of PBMCs or T cells enriched from blood (not recorded which). This sequence was found in a woman in her 30s who had recovered from COVID-19.

The CDR3 protein is CASSLDREVNSPLHF. As DNA, the CDR3 is TGCGCCAGCAGCTTGGATCGGGAGGTTAATTCACCCCTCCACTTT. This chain uses TRBV5-1 with TRBJ1-6; no clear D. Germline loops: CDR1 SGHRS, CDR2 YFSETQ. V was pared by 0 bases and J by 6 bases, with 10 bases between. The CDR3 is made up of 15 amino acids.